A single sample gave rise to the 12 T cell receptor beta chains below, sequenced in a study of blood T cell repertoires in COVID-19. The protocol was immunoSEQ multiplex PCR, while the TCRdb copy is restricted to in-frame clones and leaves out a portion. The table records 200,000 to 300,000 clones, 70% to 85% of them present only once. Source material: peripheral blood. Receptors were obtained from an elderly woman with acute or convalescent COVID-19.

The V gene is TRBV9, the J gene TRBJ2-7, with TRBD1 identical over 7 bases. CDR1 and CDR2 from the germline V gene are SGDLS and YYNGEE. The V gene end was trimmed by 4 bases and the J gene end by 1 base; junction bases not matched to a gene: 5. This CDR3 spans 14 amino acids. CDR3 protein: CASSLSGQSYEQYF. The CDR3 coding sequence is TGTGCCAGCAGCTTATCGGGACAGTCCTACGAGCAGTACTTC.

The chain has TRBV7-3 and TRBJ2-3, with 11 nucleotides matching TRBD2. V lost 5 bases, J lost 2 bases, and 3 bases stayed unmatched. The CDR3 totals 15 residues. Germline V gene lookup returns CDR1 SGHTA and CDR2 FQGTGA. CDR3 protein: CASSATSGVTDTQYF. CDR3 DNA sequence: TGTGCCAGCAGCGCGACTAGCGGGGTCACAGATACGCAGTATTTT.

The CDR3 sequence: CASSLVHGGLSEQYF. The CDR3 DNA reads as TGTGCCAGCAGCTTAGTTCACGGGGGGCTAAGCGAGCAGTACTTC. V and J are TRBV7-8 and TRBJ2-7, with a possible D match to TRBD2 (7 bases). Trimming stripped 1 base from V and 6 bases from J, with 16 bases between. The CDR3 spans 15 residues. Germline-derived CDR1 and CDR2 are SGHVS and FQNEAQ.

CDR3 sequence: CASKTSDRGGNTIYF. CDR3 DNA: TGTGCCAGTAAAACATCGGACAGGGGTGGAAACACCATATATTTT. The V call is TRBV19, the J call TRBJ1-3, with TRBD1 matching over 9 bases. The germline V gene encodes CDR1 LNHDA and CDR2 SQIVND (reference sequence). This CDR3 has 15 residues. Trimming cost V 7 bases and J 3 bases; bases outside gene matches: 7.

The V gene is TRBV18, the J gene TRBJ1-4; D ambiguous. This CDR3 is built from 13 residues. Germline loops: CDR1 KGHSH, CDR2 LQKENI. The V end lost 1 base, the J end lost 7 bases, and 7 bases lay between the germline ends. Written as DNA, the CDR3 is TGTGCCAGCTCACCACTTTCCCTTGAAAAACTGTTTTTT. Its translation: CASSPLSLEKLFF. The variable domain in full, completed from reference TRBV18 and TRBJ1-4, reads NAGVMQNPRHLVRRRGQEARLRCSPMKGHSHVYWYRQLPEEGLKFMVYLQKENIIDESGMPKERFSAEFPKEGPSILRIQQVVRGDSAAYFCASSPLSLEKLFFGSGTQLSVL.

The chain combines TRBV6-4 with TRBJ1-5; unclear D gene. The CDR3 contains 14 residues. Germline loops: CDR1 MRHNA, CDR2 SNTAGT. The V end lost 3 bases, the J end lost 3 bases, and 9 bases lay between the germline ends. CDR3 nucleotides: TGTGCCAGCAGTGAGAGTCCGAACAATCAGCCCCAGCATTTT. This translates into CASSESPNNQPQHF.

V gene TRBV30 combines with J gene TRBJ2-3; 9 bases match TRBD2. CDR1 is GTSNPN and CDR2 is SVGIG in the germline V gene (reference sequence). This CDR3 is 15 amino acids long. V shed 3 bases and J 1 base; nucleotides not matched to a gene: 5. The CDR3 protein is CAWRGKREGTDTQYF. In nucleotides, the CDR3 is TGTGCCTGGAGAGGCAAGCGGGAGGGCACAGATACGCAGTATTTT.

The chain is built from TRBV2 and TRBJ2-7; the D gene is possibly TRBD1 (5 bases). V lost 2 bases and J 4 bases, leaving 9 bases between the germline ends. The CDR3 runs 13 residues. Germline CDR1 is SNHLY and CDR2 is FYNNEI. CDR3 in amino acids: CASSERGWYEQYF. The DNA for the CDR3 is TGTGCCAGCAGTGAAAGGGGATGGTACGAGCAGTACTTC.

This rearrangement joins TRBV3-1 (or the pseudogene TRBV3-2) to TRBJ1-4, with a tentative D call TRBD1 (5 bases). The CDR3 extends over 17 amino acids. Germline CDR1 is LGHDT and CDR2 is YNNKEL (reference sequence). The germline V and J ends were trimmed by 4 bases and 2 bases, with 17 bases remaining between them. The CDR3 DNA is TGTGCCAGCAGCCCTCGGGCAGGGACTTTTACTAATGAAAAACTGTTTTTT. Translation: CASSPRAGTFTNEKLFF.

This clone was detected only a few times. CDR3 residues: CASSSERGGPDTQYF. The CDR3 DNA follows: TGCGCCAGCAGCTCTGAGCGGGGGGGACCAGATACGCAGTATTTT. The chain joins TRBV5-1 to TRBJ2-3; 10 nucleotides match TRBD2. Germline loops: CDR1 SGHRS, CDR2 YFSETQ. The trim removed 3 bases at V and 4 bases at J, leaving 5 bases unmatched. The CDR3 consists of 15 residues.

The chain employs TRBV27 and TRBJ1-1; possibly TRBD1 for D (6 bases). The V gene lost 5 bases and the J gene lost 9 bases, with 13 bases spanning the gap. The V gene's germline CDR1 is MNHEY and CDR2 SMNVEV (reference sequence). CDR3 length: 12 residues. The CDR3 reads CASSTPRGKAFF. DNA for the CDR3: TGTGCCAGCAGTACCCCCAGGGGTAAAGCTTTCTTT.

This clone has only a few counts. The CDR3, as DNA: TGTGCCAGCAGCCTTCACCAGGGCTTCGGCTACACCTTC. Protein product: CASSLHQGFGYTF. J is TRBJ1-2 and V is TRBV27; weak D call: TRBD1 (5 bases). CDR3 length: 13 amino acids. V lost 6 bases and J 8 bases, leaving 16 bases between the germline ends. CDR1 and CDR2 from the germline V gene are MNHEY and SMNVEV (reference sequence).